The source of this T cell receptor beta chain is a study of T cells after posttransplantation cyclophosphamide. The sample holds a few counts of this clone. TCRdb's copy holds only in-frame clones and misses some; the assay was immunoSEQ multiplex PCR. The sample holds around 44,000 clones, and no clone turns up only once. The sample taken for sequencing was PBMCs. The sequence was collected from a man aged 40-55 years in good health, CMV-negative, and a related stem cell transplant donor.

The chain's CDR3 is CASSLGTGNIQYF. In DNA form, the CDR3 reads TGTGCCAGCAGCTTAGGGACAGGGAACATTCAGTACTTC. The V gene is TRBV7-9, the J gene TRBJ2-4, with TRBD1 identical over 8 bases. This CDR3 contains 13 residues. From germline, CDR1 is SEHNR and CDR2 FQNEAQ (reference sequence). V lost 1 base to trimming and J lost 7 bases; unmatched junction nucleotides: 0.